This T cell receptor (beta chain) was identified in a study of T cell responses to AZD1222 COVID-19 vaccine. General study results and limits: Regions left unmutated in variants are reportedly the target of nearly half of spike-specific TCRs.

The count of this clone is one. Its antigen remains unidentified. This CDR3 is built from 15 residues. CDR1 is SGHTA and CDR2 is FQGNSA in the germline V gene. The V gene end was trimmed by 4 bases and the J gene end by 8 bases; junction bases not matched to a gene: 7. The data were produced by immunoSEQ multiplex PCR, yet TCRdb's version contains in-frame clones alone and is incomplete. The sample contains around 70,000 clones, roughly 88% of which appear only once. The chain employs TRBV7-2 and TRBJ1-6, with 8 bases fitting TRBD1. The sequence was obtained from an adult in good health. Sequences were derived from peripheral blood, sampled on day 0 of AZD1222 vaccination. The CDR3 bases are TGTGCCAGCAGCTGGGCAGGGGGCTCGGATTCACCCCTCCACTTT. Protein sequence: CASSWAGGSDSPLHF.